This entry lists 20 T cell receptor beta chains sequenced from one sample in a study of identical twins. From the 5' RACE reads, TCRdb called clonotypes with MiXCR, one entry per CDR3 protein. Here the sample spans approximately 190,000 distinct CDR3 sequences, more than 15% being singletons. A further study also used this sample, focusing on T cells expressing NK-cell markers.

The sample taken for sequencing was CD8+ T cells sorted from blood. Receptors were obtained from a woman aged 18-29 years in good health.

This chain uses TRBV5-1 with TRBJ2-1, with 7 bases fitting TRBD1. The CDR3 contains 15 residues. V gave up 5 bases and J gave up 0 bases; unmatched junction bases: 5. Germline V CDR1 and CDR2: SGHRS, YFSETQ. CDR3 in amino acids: CASRTDRSSYNEQFF. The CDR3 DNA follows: TGCGCCAGCAGAACGGACAGGAGCTCCTACAATGAGCAGTTCTTC.

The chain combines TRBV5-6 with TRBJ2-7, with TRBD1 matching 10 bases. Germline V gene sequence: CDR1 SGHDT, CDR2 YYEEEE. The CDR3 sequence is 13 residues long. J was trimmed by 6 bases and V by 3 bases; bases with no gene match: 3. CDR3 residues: CASSYGTGVEQYF. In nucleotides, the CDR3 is TGTGCCAGCAGCTACGGGACAGGGGTCGAGCAGTACTTC.

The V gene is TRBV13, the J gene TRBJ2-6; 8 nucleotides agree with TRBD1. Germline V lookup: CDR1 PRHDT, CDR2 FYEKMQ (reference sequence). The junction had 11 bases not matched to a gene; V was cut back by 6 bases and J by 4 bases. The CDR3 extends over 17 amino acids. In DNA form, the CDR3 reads TGTGCCAGCAGGGGACCTCAGGGGGCTAGAGGGGCCAACGTCCTGACTTTC. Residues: CASRGPQGARGANVLTF.

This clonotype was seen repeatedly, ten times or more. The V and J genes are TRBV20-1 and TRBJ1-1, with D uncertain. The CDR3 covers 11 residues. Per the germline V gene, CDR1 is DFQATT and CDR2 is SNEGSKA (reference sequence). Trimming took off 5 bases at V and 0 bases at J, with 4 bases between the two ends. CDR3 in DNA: TGCAGTGCTCCTCTGAACACTGAAGCTTTCTTT. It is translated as CSAPLNTEAFF.

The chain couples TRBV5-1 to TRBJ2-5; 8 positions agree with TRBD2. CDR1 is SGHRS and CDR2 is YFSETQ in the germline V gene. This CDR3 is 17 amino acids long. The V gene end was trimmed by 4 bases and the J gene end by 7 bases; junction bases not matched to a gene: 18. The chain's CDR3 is CASSPRYQTSAKLTQYF. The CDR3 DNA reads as TGCGCCAGCAGCCCCCGGTACCAGACTAGCGCCAAGTTGACCCAGTACTTC. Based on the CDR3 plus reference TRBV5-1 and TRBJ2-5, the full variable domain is KAGVTQTPRYLIKTRGQQVTLSCSPISGHRSVSWYQQTPGQGLQFLFEYFSETQRNKGNFPGRFSGRQFSNSRSEMNVSTLELGDSALYLCASSPRYQTSAKLTQYFGPGTRLLVL.

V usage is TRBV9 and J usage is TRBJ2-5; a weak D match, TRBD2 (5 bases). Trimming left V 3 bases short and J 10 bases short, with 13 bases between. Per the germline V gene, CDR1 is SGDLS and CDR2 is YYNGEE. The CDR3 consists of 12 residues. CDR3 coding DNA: TGTGCCAGCAGCGACCTCCGGGGTCTCCAGTACTTC. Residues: CASSDLRGLQYF.

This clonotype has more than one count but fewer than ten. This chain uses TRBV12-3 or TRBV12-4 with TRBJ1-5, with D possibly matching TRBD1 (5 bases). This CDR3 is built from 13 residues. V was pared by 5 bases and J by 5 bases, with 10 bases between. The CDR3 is CASSLTRDQPQHF. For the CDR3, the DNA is TGTGCCAGCAGTCTCACCAGGGATCAGCCCCAGCATTTT.

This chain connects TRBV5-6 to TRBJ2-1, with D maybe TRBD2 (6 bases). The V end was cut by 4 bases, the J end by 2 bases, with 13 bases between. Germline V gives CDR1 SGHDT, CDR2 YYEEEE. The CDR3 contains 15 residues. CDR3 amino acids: CASSAEGRAYNEQFF. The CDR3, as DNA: TGTGCCAGCAGCGCGGAGGGAAGGGCCTACAATGAGCAGTTCTTC. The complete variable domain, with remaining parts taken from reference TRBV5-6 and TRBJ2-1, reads DAGVTQSPTHLIKTRGQQVTLRCSPKSGHDTVSWYQQALGQGPQFIFQYYEEEERQRGNFPDRFSGHQFPNYSSELNVNALLLGDSALYLCASSAEGRAYNEQFFGPGTRLTVL.

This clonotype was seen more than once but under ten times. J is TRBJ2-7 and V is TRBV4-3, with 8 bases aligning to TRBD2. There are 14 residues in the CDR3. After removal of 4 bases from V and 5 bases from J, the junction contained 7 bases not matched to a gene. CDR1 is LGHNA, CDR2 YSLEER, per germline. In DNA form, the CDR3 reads TGCGCCAGCAGCCCCAGCGGGAGAGTCAACGAGCAGTACTTC. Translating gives CASSPSGRVNEQYF.

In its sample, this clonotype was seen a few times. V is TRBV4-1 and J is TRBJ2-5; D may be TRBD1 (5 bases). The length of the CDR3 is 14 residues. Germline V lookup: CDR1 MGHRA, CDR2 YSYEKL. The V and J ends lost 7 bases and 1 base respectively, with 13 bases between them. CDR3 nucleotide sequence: TGCGCCAGCACAGACAGCATCCTCCAAGAGACCCAGTACTTC. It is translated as CASTDSILQETQYF.

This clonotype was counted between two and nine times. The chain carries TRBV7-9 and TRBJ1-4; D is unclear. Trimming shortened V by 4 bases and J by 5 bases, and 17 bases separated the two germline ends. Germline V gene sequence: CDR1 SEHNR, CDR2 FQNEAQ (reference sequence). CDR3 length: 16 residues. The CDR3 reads CASSSTDGVQNEKLFF. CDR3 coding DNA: TGTGCCAGCAGCTCAACCGACGGGGTCCAGAATGAAAAACTGTTTTTT.

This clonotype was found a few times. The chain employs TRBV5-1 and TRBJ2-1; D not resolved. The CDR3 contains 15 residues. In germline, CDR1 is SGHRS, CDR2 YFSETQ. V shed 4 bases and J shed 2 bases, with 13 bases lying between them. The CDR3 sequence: CASSPGLPPYNEQFF. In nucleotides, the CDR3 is TGCGCCAGCAGCCCGGGTCTCCCCCCCTACAATGAGCAGTTCTTC.

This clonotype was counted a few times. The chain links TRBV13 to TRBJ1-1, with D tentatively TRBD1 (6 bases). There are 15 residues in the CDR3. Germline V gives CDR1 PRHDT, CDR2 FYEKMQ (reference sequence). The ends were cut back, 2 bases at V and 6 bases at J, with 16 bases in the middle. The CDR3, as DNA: TGTGCCAGCAGCTTAAGGGGGGCAGGTAGATCTGAAGCTTTCTTT. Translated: CASSLRGAGRSEAFF.

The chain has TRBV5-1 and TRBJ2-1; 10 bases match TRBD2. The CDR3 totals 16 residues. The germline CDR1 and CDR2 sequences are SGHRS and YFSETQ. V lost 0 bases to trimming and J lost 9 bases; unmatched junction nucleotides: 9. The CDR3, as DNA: TGCGCCAGCAGCTTGGGCGGTAGCGGGAGGATGGGTGAGCAGTTCTTC. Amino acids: CASSLGGSGRMGEQFF. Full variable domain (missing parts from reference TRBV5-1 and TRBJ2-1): KAGVTQTPRYLIKTRGQQVTLSCSPISGHRSVSWYQQTPGQGLQFLFEYFSETQRNKGNFPGRFSGRQFSNSRSEMNVSTLELGDSALYLCASSLGGSGRMGEQFFGPGTRLTVL.

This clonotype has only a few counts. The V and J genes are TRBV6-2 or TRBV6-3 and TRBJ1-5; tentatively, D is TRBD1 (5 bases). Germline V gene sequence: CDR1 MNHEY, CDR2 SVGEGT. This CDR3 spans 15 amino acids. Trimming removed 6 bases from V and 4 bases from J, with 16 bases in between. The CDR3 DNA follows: TGTGCCAGCAGCCCCAACGGGGCTTCAAATCAGCCCCAGCATTTT. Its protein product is CASSPNGASNQPQHF.

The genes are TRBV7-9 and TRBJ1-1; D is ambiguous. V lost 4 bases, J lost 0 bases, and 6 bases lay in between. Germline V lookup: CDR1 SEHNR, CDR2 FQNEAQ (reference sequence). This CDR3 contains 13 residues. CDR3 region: CASSSPMNTEAFF. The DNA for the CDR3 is TGTGCCAGCAGCTCTCCAATGAACACTGAAGCTTTCTTT.

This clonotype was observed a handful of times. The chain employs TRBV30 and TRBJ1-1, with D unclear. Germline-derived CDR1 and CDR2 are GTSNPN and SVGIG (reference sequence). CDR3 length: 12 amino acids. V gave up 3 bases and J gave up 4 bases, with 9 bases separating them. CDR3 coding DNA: TGTGCCTGGAGCCAGGTTGTCACTGAAGCTTTCTTT. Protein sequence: CAWSQVVTEAFF.

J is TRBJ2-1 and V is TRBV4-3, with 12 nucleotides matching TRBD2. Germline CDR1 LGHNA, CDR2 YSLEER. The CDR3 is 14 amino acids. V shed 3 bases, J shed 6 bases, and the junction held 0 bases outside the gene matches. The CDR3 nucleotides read TGCGCCAGCAGCCAGGGACTAGCGGGCAATGAGCAGTTCTTC. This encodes CASSQGLAGNEQFF.

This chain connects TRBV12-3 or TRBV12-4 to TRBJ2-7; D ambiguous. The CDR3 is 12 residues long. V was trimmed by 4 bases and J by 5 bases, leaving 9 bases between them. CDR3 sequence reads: CASSYKIHEQYF. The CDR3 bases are TGTGCCAGCAGTTATAAGATCCACGAGCAGTACTTC.

The CDR3 spells CASSSVEEQYF. The CDR3 bases are TGTGCCAGCAGTTCCGTGGAGGAGCAGTACTTC. This rearrangement joins TRBV12-3 or TRBV12-4 to TRBJ2-7, with unresolved D. This CDR3 contains 11 residues. Trimming cost V 4 bases and J 7 bases, with 8 bases left between them.